Included here is one T cell receptor beta chain sequence, with context. This table comes from immunoSEQ multiplex PCR, and its TCRdb copy is limited to in-frame clones, with some not included. The sample lists about 140,000 clones, more than 75% seen once, with over 8.5% in the top ten. These data belong to a study of blood T cell repertoires in COVID-19. After removal of 2 bases from V and 5 bases from J, the junction contained 8 bases not matched to a gene. Per the germline V gene, CDR1 is SGHNT and CDR2 is YYREEE (reference sequence). The CDR3 has 16 amino acids. The receptor's source is a woman between 50 and 59 years old with active or convalescent COVID-19. This chain joins TRBV5-4 and TRBJ2-2, with TRBD2 matching over 8 bases. The sample consisted of peripheral blood. In DNA form, the CDR3 reads TGTGCCAGCAGCTTAGGGGCGGGAGGTACGACCGGGGAGCTGTTTTTT. Its protein product is CASSLGAGGTTGELFF.